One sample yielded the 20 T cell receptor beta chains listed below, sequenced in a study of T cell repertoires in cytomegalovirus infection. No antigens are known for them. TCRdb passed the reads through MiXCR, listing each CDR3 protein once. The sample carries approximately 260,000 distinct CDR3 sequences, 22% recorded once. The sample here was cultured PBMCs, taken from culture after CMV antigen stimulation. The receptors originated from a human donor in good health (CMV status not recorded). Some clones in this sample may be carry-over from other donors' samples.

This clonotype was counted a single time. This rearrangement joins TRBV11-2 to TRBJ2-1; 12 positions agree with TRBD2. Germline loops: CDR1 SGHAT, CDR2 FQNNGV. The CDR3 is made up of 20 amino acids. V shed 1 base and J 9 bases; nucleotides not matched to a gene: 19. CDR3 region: CASSLVPRLAGVAWAGEQFF. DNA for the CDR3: TGTGCCAGCAGCTTAGTACCCAGACTAGCGGGAGTAGCCTGGGCGGGTGAGCAGTTCTTC.

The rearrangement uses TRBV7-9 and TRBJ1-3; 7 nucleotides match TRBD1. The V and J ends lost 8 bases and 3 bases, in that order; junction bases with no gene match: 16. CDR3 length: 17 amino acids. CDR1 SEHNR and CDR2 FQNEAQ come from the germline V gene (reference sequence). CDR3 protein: CASDSRTGLGFGNTIYF. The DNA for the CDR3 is TGTGCCAGCGACTCAAGGACAGGCCTGGGTTTTGGAAACACCATATATTTT.

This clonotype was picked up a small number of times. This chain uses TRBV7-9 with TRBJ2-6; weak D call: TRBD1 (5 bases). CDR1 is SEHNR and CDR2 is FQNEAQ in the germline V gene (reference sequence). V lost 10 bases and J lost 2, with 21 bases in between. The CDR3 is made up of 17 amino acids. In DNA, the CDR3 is TGTGCCATACAGGCTGGGCCTCTTAGCCCTGGGGCCAACGTCCTGACTTTC. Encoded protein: CAIQAGPLSPGANVLTF.

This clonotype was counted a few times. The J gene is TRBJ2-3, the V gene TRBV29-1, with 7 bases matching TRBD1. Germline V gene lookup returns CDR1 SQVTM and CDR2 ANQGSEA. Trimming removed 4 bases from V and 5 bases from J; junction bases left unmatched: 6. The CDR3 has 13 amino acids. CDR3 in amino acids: CSVVGGVVDTQYF. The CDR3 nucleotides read TGCAGCGTTGTAGGGGGCGTCGTAGATACGCAGTATTTT.

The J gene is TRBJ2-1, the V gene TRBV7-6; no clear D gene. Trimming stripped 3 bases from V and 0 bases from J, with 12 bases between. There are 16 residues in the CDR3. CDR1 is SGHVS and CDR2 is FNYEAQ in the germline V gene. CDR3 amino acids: CASSFRYRSSYNEQFF. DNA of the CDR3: TGTGCCAGCAGCTTTCGCTATCGATCCTCCTACAATGAGCAGTTCTTC.

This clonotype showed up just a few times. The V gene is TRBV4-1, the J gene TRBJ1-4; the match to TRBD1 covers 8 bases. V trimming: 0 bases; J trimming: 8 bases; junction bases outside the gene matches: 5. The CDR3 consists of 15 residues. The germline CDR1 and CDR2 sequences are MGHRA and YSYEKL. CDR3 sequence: CASSQDMTGDEKLFF. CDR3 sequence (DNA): TGCGCCAGCAGCCAAGATATGACAGGGGACGAAAAACTGTTTTTT.

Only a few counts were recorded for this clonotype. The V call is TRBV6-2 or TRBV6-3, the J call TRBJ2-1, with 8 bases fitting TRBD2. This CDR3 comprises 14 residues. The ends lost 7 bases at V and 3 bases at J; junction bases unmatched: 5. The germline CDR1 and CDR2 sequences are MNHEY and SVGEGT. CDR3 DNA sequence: TGTGCCAGCAAGAGACTAGCGATCTACAATGAGCAGTTCTTC. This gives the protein CASKRLAIYNEQFF.

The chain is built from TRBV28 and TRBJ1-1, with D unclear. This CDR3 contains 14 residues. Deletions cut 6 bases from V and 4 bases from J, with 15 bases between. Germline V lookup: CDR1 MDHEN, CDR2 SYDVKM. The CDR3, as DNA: TGTGCCAGCAGCACCCCATATTTCGGCACTGAAGCTTTCTTT. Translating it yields CASSTPYFGTEAFF.

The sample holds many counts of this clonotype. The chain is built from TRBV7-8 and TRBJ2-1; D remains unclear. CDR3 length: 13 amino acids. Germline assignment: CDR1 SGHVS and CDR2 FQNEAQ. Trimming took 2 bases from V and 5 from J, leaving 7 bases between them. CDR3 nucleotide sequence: TGTGCCAGCAGCTTAACGTCGAACAATGAGCAGTTCTTC. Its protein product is CASSLTSNNEQFF.

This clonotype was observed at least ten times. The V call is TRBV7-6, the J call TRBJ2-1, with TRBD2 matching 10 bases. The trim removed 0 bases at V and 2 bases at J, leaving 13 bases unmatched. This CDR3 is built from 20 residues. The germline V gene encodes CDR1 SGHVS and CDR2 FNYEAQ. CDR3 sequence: CASSLAPIPWTSGPYNEQFF. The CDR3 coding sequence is TGTGCCAGCAGCTTAGCCCCGATCCCCTGGACTAGCGGTCCCTACAATGAGCAGTTCTTC.

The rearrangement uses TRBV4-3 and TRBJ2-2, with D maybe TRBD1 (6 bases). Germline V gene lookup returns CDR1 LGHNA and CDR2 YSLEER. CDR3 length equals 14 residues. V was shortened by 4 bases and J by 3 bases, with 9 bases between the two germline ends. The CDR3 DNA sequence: TGCGCCAGCAGCCCCGACAGGTACACCGGGGAGCTGTTTTTT. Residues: CASSPDRYTGELFF.

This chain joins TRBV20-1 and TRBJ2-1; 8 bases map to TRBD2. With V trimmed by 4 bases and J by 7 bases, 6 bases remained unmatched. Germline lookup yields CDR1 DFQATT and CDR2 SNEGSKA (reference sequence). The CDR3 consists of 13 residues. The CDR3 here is CSATGGRLNEQFF. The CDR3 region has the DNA TGCAGTGCTACCGGCGGGAGGCTAAATGAGCAGTTCTTC.

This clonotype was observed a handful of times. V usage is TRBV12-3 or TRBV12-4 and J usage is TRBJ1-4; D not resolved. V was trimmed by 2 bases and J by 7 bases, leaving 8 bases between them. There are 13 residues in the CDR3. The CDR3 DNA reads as TGTGCCAGCAGTTTACGGCCAAGTGAAAAACTGTTTTTT. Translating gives CASSLRPSEKLFF.

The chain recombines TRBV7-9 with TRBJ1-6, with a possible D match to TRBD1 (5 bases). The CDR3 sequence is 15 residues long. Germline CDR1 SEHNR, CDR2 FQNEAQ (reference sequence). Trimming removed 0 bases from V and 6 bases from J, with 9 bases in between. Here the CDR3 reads CASSLATGTNSPLHF. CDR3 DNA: TGTGCCAGCAGCTTAGCTACGGGGACTAATTCACCCCTCCACTTT. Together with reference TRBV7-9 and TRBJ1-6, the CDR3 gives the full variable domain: DTGVSQNPRHKITKRGQNVTFRCDPISEHNRLYWYRQTLGQGPEFLTYFQNEAQLEKSRLLSDRFSAERPKGSFSTLEIQRTEQGDSAMYLCASSLATGTNSPLHFGNGTRLTVT.

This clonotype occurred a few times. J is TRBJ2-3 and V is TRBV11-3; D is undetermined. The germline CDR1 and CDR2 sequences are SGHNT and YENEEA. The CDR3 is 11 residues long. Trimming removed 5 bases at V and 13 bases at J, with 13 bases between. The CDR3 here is CASSQGPEEYF. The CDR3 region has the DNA TGTGCCAGCAGCCAAGGGCCCGAGGAGTATTTT. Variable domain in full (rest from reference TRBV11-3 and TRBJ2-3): EAGVVQSPRYKIIEKKQPVAFWCNPISGHNTLYWYLQNLGQGPELLIRYENEEAVDDSQLPKDRFSAERLKGVDSTLKIQPAELGDSAVYLCASSQGPEEYFGPGTRLTVL.

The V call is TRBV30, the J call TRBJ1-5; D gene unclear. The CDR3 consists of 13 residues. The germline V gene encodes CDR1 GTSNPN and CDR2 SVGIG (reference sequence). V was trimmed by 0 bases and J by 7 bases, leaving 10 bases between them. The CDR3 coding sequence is TGTGCCTGGAGTGTAGGTTTGTCACAGCCCCAGCATTTT. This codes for CAWSVGLSQPQHF.

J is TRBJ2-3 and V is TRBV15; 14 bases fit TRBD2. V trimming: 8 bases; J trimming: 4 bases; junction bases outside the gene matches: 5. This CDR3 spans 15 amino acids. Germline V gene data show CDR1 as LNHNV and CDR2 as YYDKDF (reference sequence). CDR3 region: CATGPGLAGADTQYF. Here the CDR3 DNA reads TGTGCCACCGGCCCGGGACTAGCGGGAGCAGATACGCAGTATTTT.

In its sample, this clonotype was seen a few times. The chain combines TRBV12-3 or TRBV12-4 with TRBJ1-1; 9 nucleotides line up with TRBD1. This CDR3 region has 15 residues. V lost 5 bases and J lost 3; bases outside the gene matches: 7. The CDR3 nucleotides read TGTGCCAGCAGTGTCACAGGGGGCGCGGACACTGAAGCTTTCTTT. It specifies CASSVTGGADTEAFF.

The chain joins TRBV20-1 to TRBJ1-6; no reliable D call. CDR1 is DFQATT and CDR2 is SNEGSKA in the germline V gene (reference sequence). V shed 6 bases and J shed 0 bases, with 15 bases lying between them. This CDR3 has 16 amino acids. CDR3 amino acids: CSAERAPSSYNSPLHF. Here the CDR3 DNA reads TGCAGTGCGGAACGGGCCCCAAGCTCCTATAATTCACCCCTCCACTTT.

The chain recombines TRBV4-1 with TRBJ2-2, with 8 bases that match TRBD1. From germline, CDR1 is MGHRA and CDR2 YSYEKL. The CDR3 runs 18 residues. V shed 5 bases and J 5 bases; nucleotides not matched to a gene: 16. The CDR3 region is CASSTQGWRQGRTGELFF. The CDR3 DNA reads TGCGCCAGCAGCACTCAGGGTTGGAGACAGGGGAGGACCGGGGAGCTGTTTTTT.